The rows below give T cell receptor beta chains drawn from one sample of a study of T cell responses to AZD1222 COVID-19 vaccine. Generated by immunoSEQ multiplex PCR, the TCRdb table keeps only in-frame clones and is missing some. Of about 86,000 clones in the sample, roughly nine tenths were seen once. The sample in question was peripheral blood, obtained on day 0 of AZD1222 vaccination. The receptors stem from an adult in good health. Both conserved end residues are part of each CDR3. D genes are given only for firm matches. Rows may omit the clone size; those that give it use once, few, many or a size class.

D gene: .
V gene: TRBV3-1/TRBV3-2
clone size: .
J gene: TRBJ1-5
CDR3 protein: CASSQVDSGQPQHF
CDR3 DNA: TGTGCCAGCAGCCAAGTCGATTCGGGTCAGCCCCAGCATTTT

D gene: TRBD1
V gene: TRBV19
clone size: .
J gene: TRBJ1-5
CDR3 protein: CASKRRDSVGLGDDQPQHF
CDR3 DNA: TGTGCCAGTAAACGTCGGGACAGCGTTGGGTTGGGGGACGATCAGCCCCAGCATTTT

D gene: .
V gene: TRBV7-6
clone size: once
J gene: TRBJ1-1
CDR3 protein: CASSLNFRGGTEAFF
CDR3 DNA: TGTGCCAGCAGCTTAAACTTTAGAGGAGGCACTGAAGCTTTCTTT

D gene: .
V gene: TRBV28
clone size: few
J gene: TRBJ1-4
CDR3 protein: CASRKGGLINEKLFF
CDR3 DNA: TGTGCCAGCAGGAAGGGAGGCCTGATCAATGAAAAACTGTTTTTT

D gene: TRBD1
V gene: TRBV29-1
clone size: .
J gene: TRBJ1-3
CDR3 protein: CSVEEARGPGNTIYF
CDR3 DNA: TGCAGCGTTGAAGAGGCCAGGGGGCCTGGAAACACCATATATTTT

D gene: TRBD1
V gene: TRBV6-4
clone size: .
J gene: TRBJ2-6
CDR3 protein: CASSDKGAGSGANVLTF
CDR3 DNA: TGTGCCAGCAGTGACAAGGGGGCAGGGTCTGGGGCCAACGTCCTGACTTTC

D gene: .
V gene: TRBV5-4
clone size: .
J gene: TRBJ1-4
CDR3 protein: CASSLGIGTGNEKLFF
CDR3 DNA: TGTGCCAGCAGCTTGGGCATCGGGACTGGAAATGAAAAACTGTTTTTT

D gene: .
V gene: TRBV6-5
clone size: .
J gene: TRBJ1-2
CDR3 protein: CASRTTGSPNYGYTF
CDR3 DNA: TGTGCCAGCCGGACGACAGGCAGCCCTAACTATGGCTACACCTTC

D gene: .
V gene: TRBV27
clone size: .
J gene: TRBJ2-5
CDR3 protein: CASSKRSYQETQYF
CDR3 DNA: TGTGCCAGCAGCAAGAGATCCTACCAAGAGACCCAGTACTTC

D gene: .
V gene: TRBV5-8
clone size: .
J gene: TRBJ2-5
CDR3 protein: CASSTQETQYF
CDR3 DNA: TGTGCCAGCAGCACGCAAGAGACCCAGTACTTC

D gene: .
V gene: TRBV5-1
clone size: .
J gene: TRBJ1-1
CDR3 protein: CASSPGSVAFF
CDR3 DNA: TGCGCCAGCAGCCCCGGGAGTGTTGCTTTCTTT

D gene: TRBD1
V gene: TRBV7-9
clone size: .
J gene: TRBJ2-7
CDR3 protein: CASSLVQGADEQYF
CDR3 DNA: TGTGCCAGCAGCTTAGTTCAGGGGGCGGACGAGCAGTACTTC

D gene: .
V gene: TRBV7-9
clone size: .
J gene: TRBJ1-1
CDR3 protein: CASTKDMMNTEAFF
CDR3 DNA: TGTGCCAGCACCAAAGACATGATGAACACTGAAGCTTTCTTT

D gene: .
V gene: TRBV5-1
clone size: .
J gene: TRBJ1-1
CDR3 protein: CASSPDTNTEAFF
CDR3 DNA: TGCGCCAGCAGCCCAGACACGAACACTGAAGCTTTCTTT

D gene: .
V gene: TRBV19
clone size: .
J gene: TRBJ2-1
CDR3 protein: CASSWGYDSYNEQFF
CDR3 DNA: TGTGCCAGTAGCTGGGGGTACGACTCCTACAATGAGCAGTTCTTC

D gene: TRBD1
V gene: TRBV29-1
clone size: once
J gene: TRBJ1-4
CDR3 protein: CSVDPDREGEKLFF
CDR3 DNA: TGCAGCGTTGACCCGGACAGGGAGGGTGAAAAACTGTTTTTT

D gene: TRBD2
V gene: TRBV29-1
clone size: .
J gene: TRBJ2-3
CDR3 protein: CSASGSTDTQYF
CDR3 DNA: TGCAGCGCTAGCGGGAGCACAGATACGCAGTATTTT

D gene: .
V gene: TRBV4-2
clone size: .
J gene: TRBJ1-2
CDR3 protein: CASSPDPQGNYGYTF
CDR3 DNA: TGTGCCAGCAGCCCTGACCCTCAGGGGAACTATGGCTACACCTTC

D gene: .
V gene: TRBV7-9
clone size: .
J gene: TRBJ1-2
CDR3 protein: CASSLIYTYGYTF
CDR3 DNA: TGTGCCAGCAGCTTAATTTATACCTACGGCTACACCTTC

D gene: .
V gene: TRBV7-3
clone size: once
J gene: TRBJ2-2
CDR3 protein: CASSLTGGRNTGELFF
CDR3 DNA: TGTGCCAGCAGCTTAACCGGCGGGCGAAACACCGGGGAGCTGTTTTTT

D gene: TRBD1
V gene: TRBV9
clone size: .
J gene: TRBJ1-1
CDR3 protein: CASSVGQGATEAFF
CDR3 DNA: TGTGCCAGCAGCGTGGGACAGGGGGCGACTGAAGCTTTCTTT

D gene: .
V gene: TRBV9
clone size: once
J gene: TRBJ2-7
CDR3 protein: CASSVAGNEQYF
CDR3 DNA: TGTGCCAGCAGCGTAGCAGGGAACGAGCAGTACTTC

D gene: .
V gene: TRBV2
clone size: .
J gene: TRBJ2-7
CDR3 protein: CASSEFPAGPQYF
CDR3 DNA: TGTGCCAGCAGTGAATTTCCCGCAGGGCCGCAGTACTTC

D gene: .
V gene: TRBV19
clone size: .
J gene: TRBJ2-7
CDR3 protein: CASIGPGGSDEQYF
CDR3 DNA: TGTGCCAGTATAGGACCAGGTGGGAGTGACGAGCAGTACTTC

D gene: .
V gene: TRBV3-1/TRBV3-2
clone size: .
J gene: TRBJ1-1
CDR3 protein: CASSPSGGLGTEAFF
CDR3 DNA: TGTGCCAGCAGCCCCAGTGGAGGCCTGGGCACTGAAGCTTTCTTT

D gene: .
V gene: TRBV7-9
clone size: .
J gene: TRBJ1-1
CDR3 protein: CASSFAAGDTEAFF
CDR3 DNA: TGTGCCAGCAGCTTTGCCGCAGGGGACACTGAAGCTTTCTTT

D gene: TRBD1
V gene: TRBV5-4
clone size: .
J gene: TRBJ2-1
CDR3 protein: CASSLPGTGGREQFF
CDR3 DNA: TGTGCCAGCAGCCTTCCCGGGACAGGGGGGCGTGAGCAGTTCTTC

D gene: TRBD2
V gene: TRBV2
clone size: .
J gene: TRBJ2-2
CDR3 protein: CAGRGLAENTGELFF
CDR3 DNA: TGTGCGGGTCGGGGACTAGCGGAAAACACCGGGGAGCTGTTTTTT

D gene: .
V gene: TRBV4-2
clone size: .
J gene: TRBJ1-2
CDR3 protein: CASSQSDSYGYTF
CDR3 DNA: TGTGCCAGCAGCCAAAGTGACAGCTATGGCTACACCTTC

D gene: TRBD1
V gene: TRBV29-1
clone size: .
J gene: TRBJ1-2
CDR3 protein: CSAQGQGAYGYTF
CDR3 DNA: TGCAGCGCACAGGGACAGGGCGCCTATGGCTACACCTTC

D gene: TRBD1
V gene: TRBV6-2/TRBV6-3
clone size: once
J gene: TRBJ2-3
CDR3 protein: CASSYGTGGWDTQYF
CDR3 DNA: TGTGCCAGCAGTTACGGGACAGGGGGCTGGGATACGCAGTATTTT

D gene: .
V gene: TRBV5-4
clone size: .
J gene: TRBJ2-7
CDR3 protein: CASSLNDGEQYF
CDR3 DNA: TGTGCCAGCAGCTTGAACGACGGCGAGCAGTACTTC

D gene: TRBD1
V gene: TRBV6-6
clone size: once
J gene: TRBJ1-3
CDR3 protein: CASSYTGQVSGNTIYF
CDR3 DNA: TGTGCCAGCAGTTACACCGGACAGGTCTCTGGAAACACCATATATTTT

D gene: .
V gene: TRBV19
clone size: .
J gene: TRBJ2-6
CDR3 protein: CASSIDWGGANVLTF
CDR3 DNA: TGTGCCAGTAGTATAGATTGGGGAGGGGCCAACGTCCTGACTTTC

D gene: TRBD1
V gene: TRBV4-1
clone size: .
J gene: TRBJ1-1
CDR3 protein: CASSQDLPGGTEAFF
CDR3 DNA: TGCGCCAGCAGCCAAGATCTCCCAGGGGGCACTGAAGCTTTCTTT

D gene: .
V gene: TRBV27
clone size: .
J gene: TRBJ1-2
CDR3 protein: CASSPLGDHGYGYTF
CDR3 DNA: TGTGCCAGCAGTCCCCTGGGGGATCATGGCTATGGCTACACCTTC

D gene: .
V gene: TRBV27
clone size: once
J gene: TRBJ2-7
CDR3 protein: CASSFRSGGRYEQYF
CDR3 DNA: TGTGCCAGCAGTTTCCGTTCCGGGGGGCGCTACGAGCAGTACTTC

D gene: .
V gene: TRBV3-1/TRBV3-2
clone size: .
J gene: TRBJ1-1
CDR3 protein: CASSYRARTEAFF
CDR3 DNA: TGTGCCAGCAGTTACAGGGCCCGCACTGAAGCTTTCTTT

D gene: .
V gene: TRBV5-3
clone size: .
J gene: TRBJ2-5
CDR3 protein: CARSLTSQETQYF
CDR3 DNA: TGTGCCAGAAGCTTGACTAGCCAAGAGACCCAGTACTTC

D gene: .
V gene: TRBV30
clone size: once
J gene: TRBJ2-1
CDR3 protein: CAWSRLDGSKQFF
CDR3 DNA: TGTGCCTGGAGCCGCCTAGATGGGAGCAAGCAGTTCTTC

D gene: TRBD1
V gene: TRBV27
clone size: .
J gene: TRBJ2-7
CDR3 protein: CASRPYGFDREQNEQYF
CDR3 DNA: TGTGCCAGCAGACCCTATGGGTTCGACAGGGAACAAAACGAGCAGTACTTC

D gene: .
V gene: TRBV14
clone size: .
J gene: TRBJ2-7
CDR3 protein: CASSTVGNEQYF
CDR3 DNA: TGTGCCAGCAGCACAGTGGGAAACGAGCAGTACTTC

D gene: TRBD1
V gene: TRBV5-1
clone size: .
J gene: TRBJ1-2
CDR3 protein: CASSWGQEYYGYTF
CDR3 DNA: TGCGCCAGCAGCTGGGGACAGGAATACTATGGCTACACCTTC

D gene: .
V gene: TRBV15
clone size: .
J gene: TRBJ2-2
CDR3 protein: CATTGGGPGELFF
CDR3 DNA: TGTGCCACCACCGGCGGAGGGCCAGGGGAGCTGTTTTTT

D gene: .
V gene: TRBV30
clone size: .
J gene: TRBJ1-6
CDR3 protein: CAWSVGGAPSSYNSPLHF
CDR3 DNA: TGTGCCTGGAGCGTAGGGGGGGCACCGAGCTCCTATAATTCACCCCTCCACTTT

D gene: .
V gene: TRBV9
clone size: .
J gene: TRBJ1-1
CDR3 protein: CASSVAQGSTEAFF
CDR3 DNA: TGTGCCAGCAGCGTAGCGCAGGGGAGCACTGAAGCTTTCTTT

D gene: .
V gene: TRBV29-1
clone size: .
J gene: TRBJ1-4
CDR3 protein: CSVWDLEEKLFF
CDR3 DNA: TGCAGCGTTTGGGATTTAGAGGAAAAACTGTTTTTT

D gene: .
V gene: TRBV28
clone size: few
J gene: TRBJ2-7
CDR3 protein: CASSAPVVAETYEQYF
CDR3 DNA: TGTGCCAGCAGTGCCCCTGTGGTAGCGGAGACCTACGAGCAGTACTTC

D gene: TRBD1
V gene: TRBV29-1
clone size: .
J gene: TRBJ2-1
CDR3 protein: CSGRDRDRNEQFF
CDR3 DNA: TGCAGCGGGAGGGACCGGGACAGGAATGAGCAGTTCTTC

D gene: .
V gene: TRBV2
clone size: .
J gene: TRBJ1-5
CDR3 protein: CASSDVSRQPQHF
CDR3 DNA: TGTGCCAGCAGTGACGTTTCCCGGCAGCCCCAGCATTTT